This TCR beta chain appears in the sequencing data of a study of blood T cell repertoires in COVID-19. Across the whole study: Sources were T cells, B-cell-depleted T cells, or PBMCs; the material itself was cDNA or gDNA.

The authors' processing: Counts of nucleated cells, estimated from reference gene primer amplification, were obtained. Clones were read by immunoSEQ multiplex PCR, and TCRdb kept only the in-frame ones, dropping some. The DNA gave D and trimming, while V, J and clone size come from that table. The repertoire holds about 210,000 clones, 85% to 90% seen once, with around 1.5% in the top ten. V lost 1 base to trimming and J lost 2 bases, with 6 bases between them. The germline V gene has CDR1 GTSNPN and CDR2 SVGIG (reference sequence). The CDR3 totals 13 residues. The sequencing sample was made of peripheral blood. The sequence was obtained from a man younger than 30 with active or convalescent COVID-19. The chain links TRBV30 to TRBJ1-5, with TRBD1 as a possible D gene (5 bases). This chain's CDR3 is CAWSEQGNQPQHF. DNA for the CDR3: TGTGCCTGGAGTGAACAGGGCAATCAGCCCCAGCATTTT.